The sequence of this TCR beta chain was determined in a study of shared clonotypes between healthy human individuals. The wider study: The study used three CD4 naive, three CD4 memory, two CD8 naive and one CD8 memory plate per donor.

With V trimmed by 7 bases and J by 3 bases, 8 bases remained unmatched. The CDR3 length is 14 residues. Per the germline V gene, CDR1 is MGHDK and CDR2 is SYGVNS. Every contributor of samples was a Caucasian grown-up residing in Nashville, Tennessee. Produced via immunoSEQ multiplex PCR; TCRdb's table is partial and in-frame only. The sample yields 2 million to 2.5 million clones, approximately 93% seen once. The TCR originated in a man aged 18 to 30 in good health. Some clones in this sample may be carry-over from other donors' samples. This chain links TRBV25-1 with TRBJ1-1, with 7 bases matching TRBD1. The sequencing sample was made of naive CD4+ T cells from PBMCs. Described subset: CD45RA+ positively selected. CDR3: CASKRQGWDTEAFF. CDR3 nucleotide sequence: TGTGCCAGCAAACGACAGGGATGGGACACTGAAGCTTTCTTT.